This T cell receptor (beta chain) was retrieved from a study of T cells in Graves' hyperthyroidism and ophthalmopathy. Study overall: The blood sample was taken at first diagnosis, before treatment began.

Diagnostic assessment was based on clinical symptoms, serum thyroxine and TRAb, thyroid ultrasound and orbital computed tomography. The PBMCs were taken from around 9 ml of fresh peripheral blood. This clonotype was seen many times. V lost 5 bases and J 1 base, leaving 11 bases between the germline ends. Per germline, CDR1 SEHNR and CDR2 FQNEAQ (reference sequence). There are 15 residues in the CDR3. Amplified TCR beta CDR3 regions derived from RNA transcripts. Carried out on the TCR CDR3, a first-round RT-PCR used the HTBI primer set. One entry per CDR3 protein, called by TCRdb with MiXCR from the multiplex PCR reads. Here the sample spans about 640,000 distinct CDR3 sequences, less than 25% being singletons.

The chain links TRBV7-9 to TRBJ2-2, with D tentatively TRBD1 (6 bases). Sequenced: blood. The TCR was taken from a man aged 25-40 years with Graves' ophthalmopathy. CDR3 sequence: CASSRTQGNTGELFF. Here the CDR3 DNA reads TGTGCCAGCAGCCGAACACAGGGGAACACCGGGGAGCTGTTTTTT.